In its sample, the clone carrying this T cell receptor (beta chain) was seen a few times. Its antigen remains unidentified. TCRdb re-derived calls from the 5' RACE reads in MiXCR, one entry per CDR3 protein. Of about 360,000 distinct CDR3 sequences in the sample, 20% were seen once. The germline V and J ends were trimmed by 1 base and 0 bases, with 6 bases remaining between them. This CDR3 region has 14 residues. CDR1 and CDR2 (germline): SEHNR, FQNEAQ (reference sequence). This entry is derived from a study of CD8 T cells in ankylosing spondylitis. The study's findings and limits: Clones tied to disease were said to be significantly enriched in matched ankylosing spondylitis synovial fluid.

This TCR was recovered from a male donor with ankylosing spondylitis or in good health (not recorded which). Sequenced: blood, either unsorted or a sorted T cell fraction (not recorded which). The chain is built from TRBV7-9 and TRBJ2-5, with D tentatively TRBD1 (6 bases). The CDR3: CASSLGDNQETQYF. In DNA form, the CDR3 reads TGTGCCAGCAGCTTAGGGGACAACCAAGAGACCCAGTACTTC.